The TCR beta chain under discussion was sequenced for a study of naive and memory T cell subsets. The beta constant-region primer was an equimolar mix of two oligonucleotides covering TRBC1 and TRBC2. Ligated cDNA was amplified by four rounds of PCR with nested alpha and beta constant-region primers and SP2. From the UMI-ligation and nested PCR reads, TCRdb called clonotypes with MiXCR, one entry per CDR3 protein. The data show approximately 80,000 distinct CDR3 sequences, with over 9% seen just once and around 1.3% held by the top ten. Germline CDR1 is MNHNY and CDR2 is SVGAGI (reference sequence). Trimming removed 6 bases at V and 4 bases at J, with 9 bases between. CDR3 size: 13 residues. This clonotype was seen ten or more times.

The chain links TRBV6-6 to TRBJ2-2; TRBD1 might be the D (6 bases). The source is a human donor in good health. The sample was naive CD8+ T cells from blood. CDR3 bases: TGTGCCAGCAGCGGACAGCCCACCGGGGAGCTGTTTTTT. Translating gives CASSGQPTGELFF.